The clone carrying this TCR beta chain appeared a few times. The antigen remains undetermined. This entry comes from a study of T cell responses to AZD1222 COVID-19 vaccine. The wider study: Second doses at about 4 or about 12 weeks were pooled.

The germline V and J ends were trimmed by 0 bases and 0 bases, with 10 bases remaining between them. Germline assignment: CDR1 SGDLS and CDR2 YYNGEE. The CDR3 has 17 residues. Overall study results and limits: Recipients of AZD1222 seropositive at baseline numbered only five or six. With two AZD1222 doses given, Spike-specific TCR breadth and depth both rose.

Method: immunoSEQ multiplex PCR; TCRdb's copy keeps in-frame clones and lacks some. The profile covers roughly 53,000 clones, with around 84% appearing a single time and around 27% taken by the ten largest. The material sequenced was peripheral blood, taken on day 0 of AZD1222 vaccination. The clonotype originates from an adult in good health. The genes are TRBV9 and TRBJ1-6; possibly TRBD1 for D (5 bases). The CDR3 loop reads CASSVATGGSYNSPLHF. The DNA of the CDR3 is TGTGCCAGCAGCGTAGCTACCGGGGGCTCCTATAATTCACCCCTCCACTTT.